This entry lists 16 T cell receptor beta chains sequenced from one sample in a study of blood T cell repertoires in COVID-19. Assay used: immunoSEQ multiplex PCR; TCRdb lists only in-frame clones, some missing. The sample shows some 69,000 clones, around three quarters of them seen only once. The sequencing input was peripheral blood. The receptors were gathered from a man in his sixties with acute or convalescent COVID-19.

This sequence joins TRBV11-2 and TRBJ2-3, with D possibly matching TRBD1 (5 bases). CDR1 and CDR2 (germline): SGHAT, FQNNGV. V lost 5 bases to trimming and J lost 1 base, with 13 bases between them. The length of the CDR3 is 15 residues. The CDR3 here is CASSPTARGTDTQYF. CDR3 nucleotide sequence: TGTGCCAGCAGCCCTACAGCCAGGGGCACAGATACGCAGTATTTT.

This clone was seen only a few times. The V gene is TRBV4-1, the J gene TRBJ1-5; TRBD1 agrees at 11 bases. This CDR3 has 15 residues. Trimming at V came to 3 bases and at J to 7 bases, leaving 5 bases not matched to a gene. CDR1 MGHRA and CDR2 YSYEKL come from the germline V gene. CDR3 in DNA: TGCGCCAGCAGCCAGCGGACAGGGGGCTTGCAGCCCCAGCATTTT. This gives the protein CASSQRTGGLQPQHF.

This CDR3 reads CASSWGTVLSGNTIYF. The CDR3 coding sequence is TGTGCCAGCAGCTGGGGGACAGTTCTCTCTGGAAACACCATATATTTT. The chain is built from TRBV5-8 and TRBJ1-3, with 7 nucleotides matching TRBD1. The trim removed 3 bases at V and 0 bases at J, leaving 6 bases unmatched. CDR3 size: 16 residues. CDR1 and CDR2 (germline): SGHTS, YDEGEE. Complete variable domain (other parts from reference TRBV5-8 and TRBJ1-3): EAGVTQSPTHLIKTRGQQATLRCSPISGHTSVYWYQQALGLGLQFLLWYDEGEERNRGNFPPRFSGRQFPNYSSELNVNALELEDSALYLCASSWGTVLSGNTIYFGEGSWLTVV.

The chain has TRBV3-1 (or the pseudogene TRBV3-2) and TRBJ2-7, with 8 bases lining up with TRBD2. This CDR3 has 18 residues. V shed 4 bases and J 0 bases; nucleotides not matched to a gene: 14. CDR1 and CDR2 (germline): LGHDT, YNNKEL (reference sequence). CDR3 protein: CASSLGRGAGESSYEQYF. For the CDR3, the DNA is TGTGCCAGCAGCCTCGGGCGAGGAGCGGGGGAGAGCTCCTACGAGCAGTACTTC.

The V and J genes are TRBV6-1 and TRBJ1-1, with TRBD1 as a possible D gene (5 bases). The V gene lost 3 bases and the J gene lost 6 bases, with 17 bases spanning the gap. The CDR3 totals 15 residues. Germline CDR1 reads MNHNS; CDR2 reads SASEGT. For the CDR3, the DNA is TGTGCCAGCAGTGACCGATTGGGGACTGTGGCTGAAGCTTTCTTT. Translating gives CASSDRLGTVAEAFF.

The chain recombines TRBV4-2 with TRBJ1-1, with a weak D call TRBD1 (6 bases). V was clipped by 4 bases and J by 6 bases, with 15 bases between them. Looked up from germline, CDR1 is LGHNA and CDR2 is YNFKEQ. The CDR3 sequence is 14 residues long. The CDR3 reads CASSPGSRGAEAFF. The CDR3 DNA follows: TGTGCCAGCAGCCCCGGATCCAGGGGCGCTGAAGCTTTCTTT.

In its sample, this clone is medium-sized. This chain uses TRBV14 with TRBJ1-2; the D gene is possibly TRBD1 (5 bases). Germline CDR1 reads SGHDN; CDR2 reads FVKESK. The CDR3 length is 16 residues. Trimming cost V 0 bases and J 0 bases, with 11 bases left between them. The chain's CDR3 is CASSQDRGLTNYGYTF. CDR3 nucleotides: TGTGCCAGCAGCCAAGATCGGGGACTCACTAACTATGGCTACACCTTC.

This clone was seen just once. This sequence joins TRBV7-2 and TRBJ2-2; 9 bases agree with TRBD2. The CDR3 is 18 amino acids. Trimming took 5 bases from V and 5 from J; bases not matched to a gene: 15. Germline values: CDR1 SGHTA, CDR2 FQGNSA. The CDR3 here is CASSPRGPAGGVTGELFF. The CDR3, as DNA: TGTGCCAGCAGCCCCCGAGGCCCAGCGGGGGGAGTGACCGGGGAGCTGTTTTTT.

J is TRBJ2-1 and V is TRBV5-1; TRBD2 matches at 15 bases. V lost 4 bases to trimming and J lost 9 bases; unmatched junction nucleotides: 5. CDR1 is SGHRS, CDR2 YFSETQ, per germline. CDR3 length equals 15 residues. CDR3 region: CASSRTSGGATEQFF. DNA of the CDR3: TGCGCCAGCAGCCGGACTAGCGGGGGGGCCACTGAGCAGTTCTTC.

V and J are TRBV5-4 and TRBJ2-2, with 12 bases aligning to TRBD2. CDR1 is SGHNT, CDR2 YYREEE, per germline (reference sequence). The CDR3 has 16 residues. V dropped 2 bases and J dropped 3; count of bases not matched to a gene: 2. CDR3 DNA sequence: TGTGCCAGCAGCTTAGGACTAGCGGGGTACACCGGGGAGCTGTTTTTT. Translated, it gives CASSLGLAGYTGELFF.

DNA for the CDR3: TGTGCCACCAGCCCGGGGAGGCAGAGCACAGATACGCAGTATTTT. As protein: CATSPGRQSTDTQYF. The rearrangement links TRBV24-1 to TRBJ2-3; weak D call: TRBD2 (6 bases). The germline V gene has CDR1 KGHDR and CDR2 SFDVKD. The ends were cut back, 7 bases at V and 0 bases at J, with 13 bases in the middle. The CDR3 loop spans 15 amino acids.

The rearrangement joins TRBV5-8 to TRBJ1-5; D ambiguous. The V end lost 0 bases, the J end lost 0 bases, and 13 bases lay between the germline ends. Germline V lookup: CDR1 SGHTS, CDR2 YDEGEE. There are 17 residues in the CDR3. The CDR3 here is CASSLGRIRSSNQPQHF. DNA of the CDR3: TGTGCCAGCAGCTTGGGTAGGATTCGGAGTAGCAATCAGCCCCAGCATTTT.

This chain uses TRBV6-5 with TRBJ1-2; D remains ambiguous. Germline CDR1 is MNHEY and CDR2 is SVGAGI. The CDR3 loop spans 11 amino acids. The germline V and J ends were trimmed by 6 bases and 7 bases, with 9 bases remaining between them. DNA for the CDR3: TGTGCCAGCAGCCGAGGTCGTGGCTACACCTTC. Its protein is CASSRGRGYTF.

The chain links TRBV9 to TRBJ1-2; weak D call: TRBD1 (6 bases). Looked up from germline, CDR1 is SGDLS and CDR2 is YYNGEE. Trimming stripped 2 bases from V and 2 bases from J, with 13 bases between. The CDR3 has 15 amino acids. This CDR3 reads CASSVHWDKNYGYTF. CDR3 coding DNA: TGTGCCAGCAGCGTCCACTGGGACAAAAACTATGGCTACACCTTC.

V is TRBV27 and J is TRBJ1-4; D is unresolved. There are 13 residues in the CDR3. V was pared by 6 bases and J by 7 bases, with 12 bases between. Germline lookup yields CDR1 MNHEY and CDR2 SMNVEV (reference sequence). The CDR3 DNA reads TGTGCCAGCAGACTACTTGAAGGTGAAAAACTGTTTTTT. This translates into CASRLLEGEKLFF.

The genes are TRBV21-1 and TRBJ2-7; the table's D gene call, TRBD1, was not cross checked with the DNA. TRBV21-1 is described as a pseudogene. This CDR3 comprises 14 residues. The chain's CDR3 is CASRGTRYTYEQYF. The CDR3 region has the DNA TGTGCCAGCAGGGGGACAAGGTATACCTACGAGCAGTACTTC.